This record looks at one T cell receptor beta chain sequence and its context. Its antigen is as yet unknown. TCRdb analysed the reads with MiXCR anew, one entry per CDR3 protein. The sample has some 800,000 distinct CDR3 sequences, around a third seen once. The data were obtained in a study of T cell repertoires in cytomegalovirus infection. Study details: Public TCR beta signatures were indicative of both CMV infection and a matching HLA type.

The CDR3 sequence is 14 residues long. The V gene lost 5 bases and the J gene lost 1 base, with 11 bases spanning the gap. Germline V gene sequence: CDR1 MNHEY, CDR2 SVGEGT. Study-wide results and limits: HLA-C-restricted CMV clonotypes gave the most frequent clonotype in two of eight donors.

The input for sequencing was cultured CD8+ T cells from PBMCs, taken from culture after CMV antigen stimulation. This chain joins TRBV6-2 or TRBV6-3 and TRBJ1-1; no clear D gene. The TCR comes from a human donor in good health (CMV status not recorded). Some clones in this sample may be carry-over from other donors' samples. CDR3 region: CASSPVRPNTEAFF. The CDR3 nucleotides read TGTGCCAGCAGTCCCGTACGGCCGAACACTGAAGCTTTCTTT.